These T cell receptor beta chains were read from a single sample in a study of blood T cell repertoires in COVID-19. Generated by immunoSEQ multiplex PCR, the TCRdb table keeps only in-frame clones and is missing some. Here the sample spans hundreds of thousands of clones, around 80% being singletons. The sample consisted of PBMCs or T cells enriched from blood (not recorded which). The source of these receptors is a man aged 25 to 40 with acute COVID-19. The CDR3 runs from the conserved cysteine through the conserved F or W. A D gene is named only where the DNA matches it firmly. Where a row states a size, it is once, few, many or the class of an expanded clone; other rows omit it.

v_gene	j_gene	d_gene	abundance	CDR3aa	CDR3nt
TRBV5-4	TRBJ1-1	NA	NA	CASSGQTNTEAFF	TGTGCCAGCAGCGGGCAGACGAACACTGAAGCTTTCTTT
TRBV5-5	TRBJ1-4	NA	NA	CASSFGLTRGEKLFF	TGTGCCAGCAGCTTCGGACTCACCCGGGGGGAAAAACTGTTTTTT
TRBV12-3/TRBV12-4	TRBJ2-3	NA	NA	CASSLFTHTQYF	TGTGCCAGCAGTTTATTCACTCATACGCAGTATTTT
TRBV9	TRBJ1-1	NA	NA	CASSVVGSTEAFF	TGTGCCAGCAGCGTGGTGGGCTCAACTGAAGCTTTCTTT
TRBV13	TRBJ1-6	NA	few	CASSSGIIDNSPLHF	TGTGCCAGCAGCTCAGGGATCATAGATAATTCACCCCTCCACTTT
TRBV5-1	TRBJ1-1	TRBD1	once	CASRTGTGGLNTEAFF	TGCGCCAGCAGGACCGGGACAGGGGGCTTAAACACTGAAGCTTTCTTT
TRBV7-9	TRBJ2-1	TRBD1	NA	CASSSWTGDNEQFF	TGTGCCAGCAGTTCTTGGACAGGAGACAATGAGCAGTTCTTC
TRBV27	TRBJ1-4	TRBD1	NA	CASSFQNRGGDEKLFF	TGTGCCAGCAGTTTCCAAAACAGGGGGGGCGATGAAAAACTGTTTTTT
TRBV14	TRBJ2-7	TRBD2	NA	CASSQVAGGPAEQYF	TGTGCCAGCAGCCAAGTAGCGGGGGGGCCCGCCGAGCAGTACTTC
TRBV4-1	TRBJ2-1	NA	NA	CASSQLHLQGTLEGEQFF	TGCGCCAGCAGCCAGCTTCACTTACAGGGGACTCTTGAGGGTGAGCAGTTCTTC
TRBV7-9	TRBJ2-1	TRBD2	NA	CASSLAGIAGMNEQFF	TGTGCCAGCAGCTTAGCGGGGATAGCGGGGATGAATGAGCAGTTCTTC
TRBV21-1	TRBJ2-3	NA	NA	CASTHRGQVFSSTDTQYF	TGTGCCAGCACACACCGGGGACAGGTATTCTCTAGCACAGATACGCAGTATTTT
TRBV5-1	TRBJ1-4	NA	NA	CASSPASGRGTEKLFF	TGCGCCAGCAGCCCCGCCTCAGGGAGGGGGACTGAAAAACTGTTTTTT
TRBV4-2	TRBJ1-1	NA	NA	CASSPGLTTEAFF	TGTGCCAGCAGCCCAGGACTCACCACTGAAGCTTTCTTT
TRBV27	TRBJ2-2	TRBD2	NA	CASSSSNLLAGGRSTGELFF	TGTGCCAGCAGTTCCTCCAATCTACTAGCGGGGGGGCGGAGCACCGGGGAGCTGTTTTTT
TRBV27	TRBJ1-2	NA	NA	CASSSLTGRLANYGYTF	TGTGCCAGCAGTTCTTTGACAGGCCGATTAGCTAACTATGGCTACACCTTC
TRBV28	TRBJ2-1	NA	NA	CASSRGASDEQFF	TGTGCCAGCAGTCGGGGGGCCAGCGATGAGCAGTTCTTC
TRBV9	TRBJ1-6	NA	once	CASSVGGVNSPLHF	TGTGCCAGCAGCGTAGGGGGGGTCAATTCACCCCTCCACTTT
TRBV12-5	TRBJ1-2	TRBD1	NA	CASGPDRGNPGYTF	TGTGCTAGTGGCCCGGACAGGGGTAATCCGGGCTACACCTTC
TRBV19	TRBJ1-6	NA	once	CASSTLPGGIEPLHF	TGTGCCAGTAGCACCCTCCCTGGTGGCATTGAACCCCTCCACTTT
TRBV9	TRBJ1-4	NA	NA	CASSVGATNEKLFF	TGTGCCAGCAGCGTAGGAGCAACTAATGAAAAACTGTTTTTT
TRBV11-2	TRBJ2-5	NA	NA	CASRSSTAGLTVTQYF	TGTGCCAGCAGATCGTCGACGGCGGGGTTGACCGTGACCCAGTACTTC
TRBV6-6	TRBJ1-4	NA	few	CASSLEGGGREKLFF	TGTGCCAGCAGCCTCGAAGGGGGGGGACGGGAAAAACTGTTTTTT
TRBV6-5	TRBJ2-5	TRBD1	NA	CASGQGGDETQYF	TGTGCCAGCGGACAGGGGGGTGACGAGACCCAGTACTTC
TRBV5-4	TRBJ2-1	TRBD2	NA	CASRKLAGEYNEQFF	TGTGCCAGCAGGAAACTAGCGGGCGAATACAATGAGCAGTTCTTC
TRBV12-3/TRBV12-4	TRBJ1-1	NA	NA	CASSPYRVTEAFF	TGTGCCAGCAGTCCCTACAGGGTCACTGAAGCTTTCTTT
TRBV6-5	TRBJ1-6	NA	NA	CASSYTGTGTHSPLHF	TGTGCCAGCAGTTACACAGGGACGGGGACACACTCACCCCTCCACTTT
TRBV29-1	TRBJ2-7	TRBD1	once	CSVSQGGYEQYF	TGCAGCGTCTCACAGGGGGGCTACGAGCAGTACTTC
TRBV19	TRBJ2-2	TRBD1	NA	CASTFAGTASTGELFF	TGTGCCAGTACCTTCGCCGGGACAGCGAGTACCGGGGAGCTGTTTTTT
TRBV19	TRBJ2-1	TRBD2	NA	CASSIQTSGGEQFF	TGTGCCAGTAGTATACAAACCAGCGGGGGTGAACAGTTCTTC
TRBV6-5	TRBJ2-3	TRBD2	few	CASRIGGIFTDTQYF	TGTGCCAGCAGAATCGGGGGGATATTCACAGATACGCAGTATTTT
TRBV24-1	TRBJ1-5	NA	NA	CATSESQGVGQPQHF	TGTGCCACCAGTGAGTCACAGGGAGTGGGTCAGCCCCAGCATTTT
TRBV2	TRBJ2-7	NA	NA	CASRGDFSYEQYF	TGTGCCAGCAGAGGGGACTTCTCCTACGAGCAGTACTTC
TRBV14	TRBJ2-7	TRBD1	NA	CASSQAGTGVYEQYF	TGTGCCAGCAGCCAGGCCGGGACAGGGGTTTACGAGCAGTACTTC
TRBV12-3/TRBV12-4	TRBJ2-1	TRBD1	once	CASSLTGATEQFF	TGTGCCAGCAGTTTAACAGGGGCCACTGAGCAGTTCTTC
TRBV4-1	TRBJ1-2	NA	few	CASSQDLGEGYGYTF	TGCGCCAGCAGCCAAGATCTAGGGGAGGGCTATGGCTACACCTTC
TRBV5-4	TRBJ2-3	TRBD1	NA	CASSLGTGIRTDTQYF	TGTGCCAGCAGCTTGGGGACAGGGATTCGCACAGATACGCAGTATTTT
TRBV5-6	TRBJ2-6	TRBD1	NA	CASSPDRGSPGANVLTF	TGTGCCAGCAGCCCGGACAGGGGGTCCCCTGGGGCCAACGTCCTGACTTTC
TRBV12-5	TRBJ2-7	NA	once	CASGLVPLPEQYF	TGTGCTAGTGGTTTGGTTCCCCTCCCCGAGCAGTACTTC
TRBV7-9	TRBJ2-7	NA	few	CASSARGEQYF	TGTGCCAGCAGCGCCCGCGGCGAGCAGTACTTC
TRBV11-1	TRBJ2-1	TRBD1	NA	CASSLVWDRTGNEQFF	TGTGCCAGCAGCTTAGTTTGGGACAGGACTGGGAATGAGCAGTTCTTC
TRBV6-5	TRBJ1-4	TRBD1	NA	CASSTRTGSGEKLFF	TGTGCCAGCAGTACACGGACAGGGTCTGGTGAAAAACTGTTTTTT
TRBV27	TRBJ2-2	NA	NA	CASSFEADGELFF	TGTGCCAGCAGTTTCGAGGCCGACGGGGAGCTGTTTTTT
TRBV11-2	TRBJ2-7	NA	NA	CASSLGTGTPSPQYF	TGTGCCAGCAGCTTAGGAACCGGGACACCTTCGCCGCAGTACTTC
TRBV7-6	TRBJ2-7	NA	NA	CASSLVTGSYEQYF	TGTGCCAGCAGCTTGGTGACAGGTTCCTACGAGCAGTACTTC